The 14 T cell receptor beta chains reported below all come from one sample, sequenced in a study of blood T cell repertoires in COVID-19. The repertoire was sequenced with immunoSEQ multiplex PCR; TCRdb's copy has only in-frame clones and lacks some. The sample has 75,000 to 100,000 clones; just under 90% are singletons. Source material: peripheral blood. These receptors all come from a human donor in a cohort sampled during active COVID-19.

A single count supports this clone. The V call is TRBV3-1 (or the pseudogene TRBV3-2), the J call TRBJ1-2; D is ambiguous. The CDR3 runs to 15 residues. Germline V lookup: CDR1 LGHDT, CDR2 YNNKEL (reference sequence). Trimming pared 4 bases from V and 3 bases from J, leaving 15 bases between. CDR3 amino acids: CASSRTTLSDYGYTF. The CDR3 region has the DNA TGTGCCAGCAGCCGAACCACCTTATCGGACTATGGCTACACCTTC.

The CDR3 DNA reads TGTGCCAGCAGGGAGGGGCCCTCCCCCTCCTATAATTCACCCCTCCACTTT. Translated: CASREGPSPSYNSPLHF. This chain joins TRBV5-4 and TRBJ1-6; tentatively, D is TRBD1 (5 bases). This CDR3 is 17 amino acids long. The germline V gene has CDR1 SGHNT and CDR2 YYREEE (reference sequence). Trimming cost V 5 bases and J 0 bases, with 15 bases left between them. Full variable domain (rest looked up from reference TRBV5-4 and TRBJ1-6): ETGVTQSPTHLIKTRGQQVTLRCSSQSGHNTVSWYQQALGQGPQFIFQYYREEENGRGNFPPRFSGLQFPNYSSELNVNALELDDSALYLCASREGPSPSYNSPLHFGNGTRLTVT.

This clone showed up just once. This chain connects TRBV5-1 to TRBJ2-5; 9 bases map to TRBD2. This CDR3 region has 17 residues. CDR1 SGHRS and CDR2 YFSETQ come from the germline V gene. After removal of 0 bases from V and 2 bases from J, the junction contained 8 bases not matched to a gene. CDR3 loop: CASSLAGLAGTQETQYF. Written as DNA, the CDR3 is TGCGCCAGCAGCTTGGCCGGTCTAGCGGGGACTCAAGAGACCCAGTACTTC. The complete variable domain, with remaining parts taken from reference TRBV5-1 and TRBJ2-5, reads KAGVTQTPRYLIKTRGQQVTLSCSPISGHRSVSWYQQTPGQGLQFLFEYFSETQRNKGNFPGRFSGRQFSNSRSEMNVSTLELGDSALYLCASSLAGLAGTQETQYFGPGTRLLVL.

CDR3 sequence: CASSSGVDTQYF. The CDR3 nucleotides read TGTGCCAGCAGTTCGGGGGTGGATACGCAGTATTTT. This chain uses TRBV2 with TRBJ2-3, with D possibly matching TRBD2 (6 bases). Germline CDR1 SNHLY, CDR2 FYNNEI. V lost 5 bases and J 6 bases, leaving 9 bases between the germline ends. The CDR3 sequence is 12 residues long.

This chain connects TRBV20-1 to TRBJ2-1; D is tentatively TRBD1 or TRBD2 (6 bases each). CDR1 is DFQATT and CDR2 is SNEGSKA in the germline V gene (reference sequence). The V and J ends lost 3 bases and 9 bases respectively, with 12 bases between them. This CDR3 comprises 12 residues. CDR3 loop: CSASEGGGEQFF. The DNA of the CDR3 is TGCAGTGCTAGTGAGGGGGGAGGTGAGCAGTTCTTC.

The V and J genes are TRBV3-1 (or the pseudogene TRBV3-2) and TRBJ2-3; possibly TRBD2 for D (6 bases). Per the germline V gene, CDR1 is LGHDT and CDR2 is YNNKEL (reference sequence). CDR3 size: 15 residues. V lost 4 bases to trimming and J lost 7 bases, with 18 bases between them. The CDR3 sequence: CASSPYTWGLNTQYF. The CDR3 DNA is TGTGCCAGCAGCCCCTATACGTGGGGACTTAATACGCAGTATTTT.

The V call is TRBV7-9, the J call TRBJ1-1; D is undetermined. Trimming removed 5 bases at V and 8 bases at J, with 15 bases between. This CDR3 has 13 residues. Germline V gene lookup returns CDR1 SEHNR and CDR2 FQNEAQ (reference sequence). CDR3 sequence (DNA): TGTGCCAGCAGCCAGAGGGCCCCGAACGAAGCTTTCTTT. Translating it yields CASSQRAPNEAFF.

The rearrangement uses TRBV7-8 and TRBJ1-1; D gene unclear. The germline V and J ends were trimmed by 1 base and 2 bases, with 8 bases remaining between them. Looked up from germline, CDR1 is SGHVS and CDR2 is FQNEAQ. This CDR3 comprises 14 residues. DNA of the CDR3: TGTGCCAGCAGCTTAGGGCACGCCAACACTGAAGCTTTCTTT. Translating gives CASSLGHANTEAFF.

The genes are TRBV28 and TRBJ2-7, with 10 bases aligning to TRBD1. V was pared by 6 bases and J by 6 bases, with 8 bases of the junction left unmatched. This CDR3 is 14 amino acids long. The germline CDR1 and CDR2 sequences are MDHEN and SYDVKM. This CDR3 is CASRTGTGAGEQYF. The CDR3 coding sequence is TGTGCCAGCAGGACCGGGACAGGGGCGGGCGAGCAGTACTTC.

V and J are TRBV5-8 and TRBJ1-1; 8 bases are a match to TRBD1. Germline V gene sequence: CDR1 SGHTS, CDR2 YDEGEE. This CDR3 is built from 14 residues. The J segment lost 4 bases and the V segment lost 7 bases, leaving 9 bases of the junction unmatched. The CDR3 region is CASHMDRAITEAFF. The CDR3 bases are TGTGCCAGCCATATGGACAGGGCCATCACTGAAGCTTTCTTT.

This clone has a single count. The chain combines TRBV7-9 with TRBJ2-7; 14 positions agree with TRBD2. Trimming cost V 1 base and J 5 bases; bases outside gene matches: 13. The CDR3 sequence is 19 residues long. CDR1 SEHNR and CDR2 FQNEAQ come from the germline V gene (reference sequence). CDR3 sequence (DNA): TGTGCCAGCAGCTTAGTATGGACTAGCGGGAGGCTGCCCTATGACGAGCAGTACTTC. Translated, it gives CASSLVWTSGRLPYDEQYF. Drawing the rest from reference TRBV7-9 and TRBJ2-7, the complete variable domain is DTGVSQNPRHKITKRGQNVTFRCDPISEHNRLYWYRQTLGQGPEFLTYFQNEAQLEKSRLLSDRFSAERPKGSFSTLEIQRTEQGDSAMYLCASSLVWTSGRLPYDEQYFGPGTRLTVT.

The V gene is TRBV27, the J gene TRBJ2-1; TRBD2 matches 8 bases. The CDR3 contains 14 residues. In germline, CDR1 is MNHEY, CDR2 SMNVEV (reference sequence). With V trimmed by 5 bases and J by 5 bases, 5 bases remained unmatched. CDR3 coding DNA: TGTGCCAGCAGTCGAGCGGGAGTGGACAATGAGCAGTTCTTC. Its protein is CASSRAGVDNEQFF.

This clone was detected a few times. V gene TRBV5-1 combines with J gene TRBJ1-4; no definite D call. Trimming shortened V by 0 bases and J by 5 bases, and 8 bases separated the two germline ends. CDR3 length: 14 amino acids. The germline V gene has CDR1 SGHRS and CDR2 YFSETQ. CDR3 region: CASSLELANEKLFF. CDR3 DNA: TGCGCCAGCAGCTTGGAGTTGGCAAATGAAAAACTGTTTTTT.

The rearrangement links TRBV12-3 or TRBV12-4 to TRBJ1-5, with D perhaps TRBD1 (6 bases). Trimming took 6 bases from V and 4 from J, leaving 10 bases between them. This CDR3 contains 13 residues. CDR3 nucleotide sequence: TGTGCCAGCAGGGACAGCGAGAATCAGCCCCAGCATTTT. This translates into CASRDSENQPQHF.